This entry lists 19 T cell receptor beta chains sequenced from one sample in a study of T cell responses to AZD1222 COVID-19 vaccine. Method: immunoSEQ multiplex PCR; TCRdb's copy keeps in-frame clones and lacks some. Among about 80,000 clones, around 87% were seen once, and the ten largest hold under 25%. The specimen was peripheral blood, collected on day 0 of AZD1222 vaccination. These receptors all stem from an adult in good health.

J is TRBJ2-5 and V is TRBV11-2, with 11 bases identical to TRBD2. The CDR3 is made up of 17 amino acids. Germline trimming cut 0 bases from V and 1 base from J; bases unmatched to any gene: 4. Per germline, CDR1 SGHAT and CDR2 FQNNGV. The CDR3 here is CASSLEMGTSGQETQYF. The CDR3 DNA sequence: TGTGCCAGCAGCTTAGAGATGGGGACTAGCGGCCAAGAGACCCAGTACTTC.

This chain uses TRBV9 with TRBJ2-1, with TRBD2 matching 16 bases. The CDR3 length is 21 residues. The trim removed 2 bases at V and 0 bases at J, leaving 11 bases unmatched. CDR1 SGDLS and CDR2 YYNGEE come from the germline V gene. The CDR3 reads CASSVPSLGLAGGSSYNEQFF. The CDR3 DNA sequence: TGTGCCAGCAGCGTTCCGAGTCTGGGACTAGCGGGAGGGAGCTCCTACAATGAGCAGTTCTTC.

The chain carries TRBV21-1 and TRBJ1-2. TRBV21-1 is annotated as a pseudogene. This CDR3 comprises 17 residues. CDR3 sequence: CASSLYPFLGDNYGYTF. The CDR3 DNA sequence: TGTGCCAGCAGCCTTTACCCCTTTCTGGGTGATAACTATGGCTACACCTTC.

The chain uses TRBV19 and TRBJ2-7; no definite D call. Germline V gene sequence: CDR1 LNHDA, CDR2 SQIVND (reference sequence). The V end lost 3 bases, the J end lost 4 bases, and 22 bases lay between the germline ends. The CDR3 runs to 17 residues. This CDR3 is CASSISVPPNYGYEQYF. In nucleotides, the CDR3 is TGTGCCAGTAGTATCTCCGTCCCTCCAAATTACGGTTACGAGCAGTACTTC.

This chain joins TRBV28 and TRBJ1-1; tentatively, D is TRBD1 (6 bases). Trimming removed 7 bases from V and 5 bases from J, with 20 bases in between. The CDR3 extends over 15 amino acids. Germline loops: CDR1 MDHEN, CDR2 SYDVKM. The CDR3 sequence is CASKITGAPVTEAFF. The CDR3 nucleotides read TGTGCCAGCAAGATCACGGGGGCGCCTGTTACTGAAGCTTTCTTT. The variable domain in full, completed from reference TRBV28 and TRBJ1-1, reads DVKVTQSSRYLVKRTGEKVFLECVQDMDHENMFWYRQDPGLGLRLIYFSYDVKMKEKGDIPEGYSVSREKKERFSLILESASTNQTSMYLCASKITGAPVTEAFFGQGTRLTVV.

The chain recombines TRBV25-1 with TRBJ1-2; 7 bases map to TRBD1. J gave up 5 bases and V 5 bases, and 11 bases lay outside the gene matches. CDR1 and CDR2 (germline): MGHDK, SYGVNS. This CDR3 region has 15 residues. The CDR3 region is CASSPQGSPRYGYTF. Written as DNA, the CDR3 is TGTGCCAGCAGTCCACAGGGGTCCCCGAGGTATGGCTACACCTTC.

J is TRBJ2-7 and V is TRBV7-2; D uncertain. V shed 5 bases and J shed 4 bases, with 12 bases lying between them. The CDR3 spans 13 residues. CDR1 SGHTA and CDR2 FQGNSA come from the germline V gene. CDR3 in amino acids: CASSQRVGYEQYF. The CDR3 nucleotides are TGTGCCAGCAGCCAAAGGGTGGGGTACGAGCAGTACTTC.

The chain combines TRBV2 with TRBJ1-6; D uncertain. Germline V lookup: CDR1 SNHLY, CDR2 FYNNEI. CDR3 length: 12 amino acids. Trimming pared 6 bases from V and 9 bases from J, leaving 9 bases between. The CDR3 is CASRGTRSPLHF. DNA of the CDR3: TGTGCCAGCAGGGGCACACGTTCACCCCTCCACTTT.

The chain combines TRBV7-9 with TRBJ2-2; D is ambiguous. CDR3 length equals 14 residues. V lost 0 bases and J lost 6, with 8 bases in between. The germline gives CDR1 SEHNR, CDR2 FQNEAQ (reference sequence). DNA for the CDR3: TGTGCCAGCAGCTTAGCGCGACTTTCCGGGGAGCTGTTTTTT. Protein sequence: CASSLARLSGELFF.

The count of this clone is one. V gene TRBV3-1 (or the pseudogene TRBV3-2) combines with J gene TRBJ1-1; D is undetermined. The ends were cut back, 2 bases at V and 2 bases at J, with 9 bases in the middle. The CDR3 sequence is 14 residues long. Germline V gene data show CDR1 as LGHDT and CDR2 as YNNKEL (reference sequence). CDR3 nucleotides: TGTGCCAGCAGCCAATTCGGAAAAAACACTGAAGCTTTCTTT. It specifies CASSQFGKNTEAFF.

This clone was seen just once. V and J are TRBV6-5 and TRBJ1-1, with D perhaps TRBD1 (5 bases). This CDR3 is 14 amino acids long. The germline gives CDR1 MNHEY, CDR2 SVGAGI. The V and J ends lost 2 bases and 6 bases respectively, with 13 bases between them. The CDR3 loop is CASSYVGPTSEAFF. CDR3 in DNA: TGTGCCAGCAGTTACGTGGGGCCGACGTCTGAAGCTTTCTTT.

The chain employs TRBV5-1 and TRBJ2-3; D possibly corresponds to TRBD2 (6 bases). Trimming removed 4 bases from V and 4 bases from J, with 16 bases in between. Germline CDR1 reads SGHRS; CDR2 reads YFSETQ. The CDR3 consists of 15 residues. The CDR3 loop reads CASSNPGLRSDTQYF. Written as DNA, the CDR3 is TGCGCCAGCAGCAACCCCGGACTAAGATCAGATACGCAGTATTTT.

The gene calls are TRBV5-6 and TRBJ1-4, with D unresolved. CDR3 length equals 14 residues. The V gene's germline CDR1 is SGHDT and CDR2 YYEEEE. Trimming took off 0 bases at V and 5 bases at J, with 8 bases between the two ends. The chain's CDR3 is CASSLAGPNEKLFF. CDR3 nucleotide sequence: TGTGCCAGCAGCTTGGCCGGTCCCAATGAAAAACTGTTTTTT.

The chain couples TRBV7-6 to TRBJ2-1; D is perhaps TRBD1 (6 bases). The germline gives CDR1 SGHVS, CDR2 FNYEAQ. The CDR3 covers 12 residues. Trimming stripped 2 bases from V and 10 bases from J, with 9 bases between. The CDR3 loop is CASSLPQGEQFF. The DNA of the CDR3 is TGTGCCAGCAGCTTACCCCAGGGGGAGCAGTTCTTC.

CDR3 DNA sequence: TGTGCCAGCAGTTTAGGGCCAGGGCGCCAGCATTTT. Residues: CASSLGPGRQHF. The rearrangement links TRBV28 to TRBJ1-5, with D perhaps TRBD1 (5 bases). V dropped 2 bases and J dropped 12 bases, with 11 bases sitting between them. The CDR3 has 12 amino acids. CDR1 is MDHEN and CDR2 is SYDVKM in the germline V gene.

The V call is TRBV6-5, the J call TRBJ1-5; D is perhaps TRBD1 (6 bases). CDR3 length: 14 amino acids. The V gene lost 4 bases and the J gene lost 5 bases, with 12 bases spanning the gap. Germline CDR1 is MNHEY and CDR2 is SVGAGI. CDR3 nucleotide sequence: TGTGCCAGCAGTTCGACAGGCCCCCATCAGCCCCAGCATTTT. It yields the protein CASSSTGPHQPQHF.

The rearrangement joins TRBV12-5 to TRBJ1-1; 12 bases are shared with TRBD1. The CDR3 totals 17 residues. V lost 1 base, J lost 2 bases, and 5 bases stayed unmatched. Germline V CDR1 and CDR2: LGHNT, FRNRAP. The CDR3 DNA sequence: TGTGCTAGTGGTTTGGGGGGACAGGGGGCAAGTAACACTGAAGCTTTCTTT. Protein sequence: CASGLGGQGASNTEAFF.

The chain joins TRBV9 to TRBJ2-5, with 10 nucleotides matching TRBD2. The germline gives CDR1 SGDLS, CDR2 YYNGEE. Trimming took 3 bases from V and 0 from J; bases not matched to a gene: 2. There are 15 residues in the CDR3. Here the CDR3 reads CASSGGTSDQETQYF. CDR3 in DNA: TGTGCCAGCAGCGGCGGGACTAGCGACCAAGAGACCCAGTACTTC. The complete variable domain, with remaining parts taken from reference TRBV9 and TRBJ2-5, reads DSGVTQTPKHLITATGQRVTLRCSPRSGDLSVYWYQQSLDQGLQFLIQYYNGEERAKGNILERFSAQQFPDLHSELNLSSLELGDSALYFCASSGGTSDQETQYFGPGTRLLVL.

This chain connects TRBV6-6 to TRBJ1-5; D may be TRBD1 (6 bases). Germline V gene sequence: CDR1 MNHNY, CDR2 SVGAGI (reference sequence). This CDR3 region has 12 residues. V shed 8 bases and J shed 5 bases, with 10 bases lying between them. Written as DNA, the CDR3 is TGTGCCAGCCGGGGGGGCGATCAGCCCCAGCATTTT. Residues: CASRGGDQPQHF.